Listed below are T cell receptor beta chains from one sample, sequenced in a study of blood T cell repertoires in COVID-19. This table comes from immunoSEQ multiplex PCR, and its TCRdb copy is limited to in-frame clones, with some not included. The table has some 340,000 clones, around 82% seen once. The specimen was peripheral blood. These receptors all stem from a man aged 30 to 45 with active or convalescent COVID-19. The CDR3 runs from the conserved cysteine through the conserved F or W. The D gene is left open where the match is weak. Some rows have no size entry. The others give once, few or many, or a class for an expanded clone.

>.|TRBV9|TRBJ2-1|.
CASAEDGGFDEQFF
TGTGCCAGCGCCGAAGACGGGGGTTTCGATGAGCAGTTCTTC
>.|TRBV6-5|TRBJ2-7|.
CASSHGTSSYEQYF
TGTGCCAGCAGTCACGGGACAAGTTCCTACGAGCAGTACTTC
>.|TRBV30|TRBJ1-2|.
CELRSNYGYTF
TGTGAGCTTCGGTCCAACTATGGCTACACCTTC
>few|TRBV5-1|TRBJ1-1|TRBD1
CASSLGQGEAFF
TGCGCCAGCAGCTTGGGACAGGGGGAAGCTTTCTTT
>.|TRBV7-2|TRBJ2-7|.
CASSFYGQNYEQYF
TGTGCCAGCAGCTTTTATGGCCAAAACTACGAGCAGTACTTC
>.|TRBV19|TRBJ1-2|.
CASSISRVYGYTF
TGTGCCAGTAGTATCTCCCGGGTCTATGGCTACACCTTC
>.|TRBV9|TRBJ1-1|.
CASSVGGTNTEAFF
TGTGCCAGCAGCGTAGGGGGCACTAACACTGAAGCTTTCTTT
>.|TRBV12-5|TRBJ2-1|.
CACRGPSSYNEQFF
TGTGCCTGCCGCGGCCCGAGCTCCTACAATGAGCAGTTCTTC
>.|TRBV7-2|TRBJ2-7|.
CASSRTGGSYEQYF
TGTGCCAGCAGCCGGACTGGAGGCTCCTACGAGCAGTACTTC
>.|TRBV12-3/TRBV12-4|TRBJ1-1|.
CASSPDRREGAFF
TGTGCCAGCAGTCCGGACAGACGCGAAGGAGCTTTCTTT
>once|TRBV3-1/TRBV3-2|TRBJ2-5|.
CASSPSGRVGETQYF
TGTGCCAGCAGCCCCTCCGGCAGGGTCGGAGAGACCCAGTACTTC
>.|TRBV10-3|TRBJ2-7|TRBD2
CAIRGIEAGDEQYF
TGTGCCATCAGGGGTATCGAGGCGGGGGACGAGCAGTACTTC
>.|TRBV19|TRBJ2-5|TRBD1
CASSPRTGQGRWETQYF
TGTGCCAGTAGTCCCCGGACCGGACAGGGAAGATGGGAGACCCAGTACTTC
>.|TRBV9|TRBJ1-1|.
CASSVGQEFEAFF
TGTGCCAGCAGCGTAGGACAGGAATTTGAGGCTTTCTTT
>once|TRBV20-1|TRBJ2-5|.
CSAREEETQYF
TGCAGTGCTAGGGAGGAAGAGACCCAGTACTTC
>.|TRBV3-1/TRBV3-2|TRBJ2-2|TRBD2
CASSPLGGWELFF
TGTGCCAGCAGCCCGCTGGGGGGGTGGGAGCTGTTTTTT
>.|TRBV29-1|TRBJ1-2|.
CSVEGRVKGVYGYTF
TGCAGCGTTGAAGGCAGGGTAAAAGGGGTCTATGGCTACACCTTC
>.|TRBV15|TRBJ2-5|TRBD2
CATSRDAGGGETQYF
TGTGCCACCAGCAGAGATGCGGGAGGGGGGGAGACCCAGTACTTC
>.|TRBV28|TRBJ1-6|TRBD1
CASDPGQRFTPLHF
TGTGCCAGTGACCCGGGACAGAGGTTCACACCCCTCCACTTT
>.|TRBV7-9|TRBJ1-4|.
CASSFGGEKLFF
TGTGCCAGCAGCTTCGGGGGGGAAAAACTGTTTTTT
>.|TRBV10-3|TRBJ2-7|.
CAISVQQSSYEQYF
TGTGCCATCAGTGTACAGCAGAGCTCCTACGAGCAGTACTTC
>.|TRBV9|TRBJ2-7|TRBD2
CASSPGAGGLYEQYF
TGTGCCAGCAGCCCTGGGGCGGGAGGACTATACGAGCAGTACTTC
>.|TRBV7-2|TRBJ1-5|.
CASSSWRDQPQHF
TGTGCCAGCAGCTCCTGGAGGGATCAGCCCCAGCATTTT